This entry features one T cell receptor (beta chain) sequence. Deletions cut 7 bases from V and 4 bases from J, with 19 bases between. CDR3 size: 14 residues. Per the germline V gene, CDR1 is SQVTM and CDR2 is ANQGSEA. Per the study methods: For nucleated cells, counts were estimated from reference gene primer amplification. Profiled with immunoSEQ multiplex PCR; TCRdb holds only in-frame clones, not every one. The DNA gave D and trimming, while V, J and clone size come from that table. Among roughly 120,000 clones listed, under 75% were seen once. The source of the sample is a study of blood T cell repertoires in COVID-19. Across the study: COVID-19 samples, acute and convalescent, were from the United States, Italy and Spain.

Material for sequencing was peripheral blood. This receptor was taken from a woman aged 60-70 years with acute or convalescent COVID-19. The V gene is TRBV29-1, the J gene TRBJ1-1; perhaps TRBD1 as D (5 bases). As DNA, the CDR3 is TGCAGCGGTGGGGCAGGGTTCTATAGCACTGAAGCTTTCTTT. It specifies CSGGAGFYSTEAFF.